Listed below are T cell receptor beta chains from one sample, sequenced in a study of blood T cell repertoires in COVID-19. Produced via immunoSEQ multiplex PCR; TCRdb's table is partial and in-frame only. The repertoire has 220,000 or so clones, roughly nine tenths of them found once; the top ten carry more than 8.5%. The source material was peripheral blood. The origin of the receptors is a woman between 45 and 60 years old with COVID-19, enrolled during active disease. Each CDR3 is given with its conserved first and last residue. Each record gives: CDR3 protein, CDR3 DNA, clone size, V gene, D gene, J gene. D genes are given only for firm matches. The size field is filled for only some rows; it gives once, few, many or a size class.

cdr3_aa: CASSPHKWTGTYEQYF; cdr3_nt: TGCGCCAGCAGCCCCCATAAATGGACAGGGACCTACGAGCAGTACTTC; clone_size: NA; v_call: TRBV4-3; d_call: TRBD1; j_call: TRBJ2-7
cdr3_aa: CASSYSQGSYTF; cdr3_nt: TGTGCCAGCAGTTACTCGCAGGGGAGCTACACCTTC; clone_size: NA; v_call: TRBV6-6; d_call: NA; j_call: TRBJ1-2
cdr3_aa: CAWSVIGASGGIVDEQFF; cdr3_nt: TGTGCCTGGAGTGTAATAGGGGCTAGCGGGGGAATCGTCGATGAGCAGTTCTTC; clone_size: NA; v_call: TRBV30; d_call: TRBD2; j_call: TRBJ2-1
cdr3_aa: CASSATGNMNTEAFF; cdr3_nt: TGCGCCAGCAGTGCTACAGGGAACATGAACACTGAAGCTTTCTTT; clone_size: NA; v_call: TRBV5-1; d_call: NA; j_call: TRBJ1-1
cdr3_aa: CASDGPRTGLRYGYTF; cdr3_nt: TGTGCCAGCGACGGGCCGAGGACAGGGCTGCGCTATGGCTACACCTTC; clone_size: NA; v_call: TRBV28; d_call: TRBD1; j_call: TRBJ1-2
cdr3_aa: CASGGVDQPQHF; cdr3_nt: TGTGCCAGCGGGGGGGTCGATCAGCCCCAGCATTTT; clone_size: few; v_call: TRBV28; d_call: NA; j_call: TRBJ1-5
cdr3_aa: CATSGGGARGREKLFF; cdr3_nt: TGTGCCACCAGCGGAGGAGGGGCCAGGGGGAGAGAAAAACTGTTTTTT; clone_size: NA; v_call: TRBV15; d_call: TRBD1; j_call: TRBJ1-4
cdr3_aa: CASSSTGSNQPQHF; cdr3_nt: TGTGCCAGCAGTTCGACAGGGAGCAATCAGCCCCAGCATTTT; clone_size: once; v_call: TRBV28; d_call: TRBD1; j_call: TRBJ1-5
cdr3_aa: CASSGQGAGVGYTF; cdr3_nt: TGTGCCAGCAGTGGACAGGGGGCTGGAGTTGGCTACACCTTC; clone_size: NA; v_call: TRBV2; d_call: TRBD1; j_call: TRBJ1-2
cdr3_aa: CATSRSTSGSNQPQHF; cdr3_nt: TGTGCCACCAGCAGAAGTACCTCAGGTTCCAATCAGCCCCAGCATTTT; clone_size: NA; v_call: TRBV15; d_call: NA; j_call: TRBJ1-5
cdr3_aa: CAWSASGTVNQPQHF; cdr3_nt: TGTGCCTGGAGTGCATCCGGGACAGTAAATCAGCCCCAGCATTTT; clone_size: NA; v_call: TRBV30; d_call: TRBD1; j_call: TRBJ1-5
cdr3_aa: CASSVSGFNYGYTF; cdr3_nt: TGTGCCAGCAGCGTATCAGGGTTTAACTATGGCTACACCTTC; clone_size: NA; v_call: TRBV9; d_call: NA; j_call: TRBJ1-2
cdr3_aa: CASSFGYLTGQGANVLTF; cdr3_nt: TGTGCCAGCAGTTTCGGATACTTAACAGGGCAAGGGGCCAACGTCCTGACTTTC; clone_size: NA; v_call: TRBV28; d_call: NA; j_call: TRBJ2-6
cdr3_aa: CAWSGGGGVQNIQYF; cdr3_nt: TGTGCCTGGAGTGGGGGCGGGGGGGTCCAAAACATTCAGTACTTC; clone_size: NA; v_call: TRBV30; d_call: TRBD2; j_call: TRBJ2-4